The next 3 T cell receptor beta chains were all read from a single sample in a study of cytomegalovirus exposure and HLA in healthy donors. Vbeta (60) and Jbeta (13) primers were used in the PCR. Here immunoSEQ multiplex PCR was the method, and the copy in TCRdb shows in-frame clones only, minus some. Counted here are fewer than 200,000 clones, approximately 76% occurring once; the ten biggest clones make up approximately 1.3%. The sample comprised PBMCs. The receptors come from a man in his 60s in good health and CMV-seronegative.

This chain connects TRBV7-6 to TRBJ2-3, with D possibly matching TRBD1 (5 bases). V lost 0 bases and J 5 bases, leaving 9 bases between the germline ends. Germline V CDR1 and CDR2: SGHVS, FNYEAQ. CDR3 length equals 14 residues. CDR3 bases: TGTGCCAGCAGCTTAGCGGCAGGGCTAGATACGCAGTATTTT. This sequence encodes CASSLAAGLDTQYF.

The chain recombines TRBV7-2 with TRBJ2-7, with TRBD1 matching over 7 bases. Germline CDR1 and CDR2: SGHTA and FQGNSA. With 5 bases clipped from V and 4 bases from J, the junction kept 8 bases outside the gene matches. There are 14 residues in the CDR3. CDR3 sequence reads: CASSPDRYGYEQYF. The CDR3 bases are TGTGCCAGCAGCCCGGACAGGTACGGGTACGAGCAGTACTTC.

V and J are TRBV18 and TRBJ2-5, with D unclear. This CDR3 has 14 amino acids. V dropped 0 bases and J dropped 1 base, with 6 bases sitting between them. Germline CDR1 reads KGHSH; CDR2 reads LQKENI. CDR3 sequence reads: CASSPPASQETQYF. CDR3 bases: TGTGCCAGCTCACCACCGGCCTCCCAAGAGACCCAGTACTTC.